This T cell receptor beta chain is from a study of neurological immune-mediated disorders. Findings and limits, study-wide: Expansion of TCR clones was greatest in HTLV-1-associated myelopathy and smallest in multiple sclerosis, where it fell below that of healthy controls. Phylogenetic grouping assigned the repertoires of 18 of 34 multiple sclerosis patients to a single cluster of related CDR3 sequences. This cluster may be a repertoire-level signature.

Points on this clonotype: The target antigen is unknown. Given a much more abundant clone one base away, this may be a read error.

The germline CDR1 and CDR2 sequences are SGHTA and FQGTGA. With 5 bases removed from V and 0 bases from J, the gap between germline ends came to 9 bases. The CDR3 extends over 14 amino acids. Each TCR transcript was tagged with a 10-nucleotide random UMI during 5'RACE. Sequencing runs each yielded over 170 million TCR-beta sequences from 15-18 subjects. One entry per CDR3 protein results from TCRdb running MiXCR on the 5' RACE reads. The sample contains roughly 60,000 distinct CDR3 sequences, under 5.5% of which appear only once. The sequence was obtained from a woman aged 45 to 65 with multiple sclerosis. The V call is TRBV7-3, the J call TRBJ2-3, with no clear D. The sequenced material came from PBMCs. Here the CDR3 reads CASSLQESTDTQYF. As DNA, the CDR3 is TGTGCCAGCAGCCTTCAGGAAAGCACAGATACGCAGTATTTT. Complete variable domain (other parts from reference TRBV7-3 and TRBJ2-3): GAGVSQTPSNKVTEKGKYVELRCDPISGHTALYWYRQSLGQGPEFLIYFQGTGAADDSGLPNDRFFAVRPEGSVSTLKIQRTERGDSAVYLCASSLQESTDTQYFGPGTRLTVL.